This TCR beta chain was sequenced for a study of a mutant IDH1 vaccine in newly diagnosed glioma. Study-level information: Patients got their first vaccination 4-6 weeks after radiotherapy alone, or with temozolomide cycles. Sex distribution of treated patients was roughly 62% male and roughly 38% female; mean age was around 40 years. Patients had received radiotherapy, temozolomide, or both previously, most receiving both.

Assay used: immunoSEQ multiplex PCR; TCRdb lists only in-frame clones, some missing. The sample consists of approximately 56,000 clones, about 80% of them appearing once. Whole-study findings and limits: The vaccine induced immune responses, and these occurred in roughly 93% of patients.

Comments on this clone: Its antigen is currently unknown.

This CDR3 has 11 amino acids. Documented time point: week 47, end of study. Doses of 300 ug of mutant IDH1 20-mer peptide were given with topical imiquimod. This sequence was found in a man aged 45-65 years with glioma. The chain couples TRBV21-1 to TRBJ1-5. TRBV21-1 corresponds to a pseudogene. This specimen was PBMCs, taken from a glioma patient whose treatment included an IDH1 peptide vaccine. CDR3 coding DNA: TGTGCCAGCAGCAAGGTCCAGCCCCAGCATTTT. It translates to CASSKVQPQHF.